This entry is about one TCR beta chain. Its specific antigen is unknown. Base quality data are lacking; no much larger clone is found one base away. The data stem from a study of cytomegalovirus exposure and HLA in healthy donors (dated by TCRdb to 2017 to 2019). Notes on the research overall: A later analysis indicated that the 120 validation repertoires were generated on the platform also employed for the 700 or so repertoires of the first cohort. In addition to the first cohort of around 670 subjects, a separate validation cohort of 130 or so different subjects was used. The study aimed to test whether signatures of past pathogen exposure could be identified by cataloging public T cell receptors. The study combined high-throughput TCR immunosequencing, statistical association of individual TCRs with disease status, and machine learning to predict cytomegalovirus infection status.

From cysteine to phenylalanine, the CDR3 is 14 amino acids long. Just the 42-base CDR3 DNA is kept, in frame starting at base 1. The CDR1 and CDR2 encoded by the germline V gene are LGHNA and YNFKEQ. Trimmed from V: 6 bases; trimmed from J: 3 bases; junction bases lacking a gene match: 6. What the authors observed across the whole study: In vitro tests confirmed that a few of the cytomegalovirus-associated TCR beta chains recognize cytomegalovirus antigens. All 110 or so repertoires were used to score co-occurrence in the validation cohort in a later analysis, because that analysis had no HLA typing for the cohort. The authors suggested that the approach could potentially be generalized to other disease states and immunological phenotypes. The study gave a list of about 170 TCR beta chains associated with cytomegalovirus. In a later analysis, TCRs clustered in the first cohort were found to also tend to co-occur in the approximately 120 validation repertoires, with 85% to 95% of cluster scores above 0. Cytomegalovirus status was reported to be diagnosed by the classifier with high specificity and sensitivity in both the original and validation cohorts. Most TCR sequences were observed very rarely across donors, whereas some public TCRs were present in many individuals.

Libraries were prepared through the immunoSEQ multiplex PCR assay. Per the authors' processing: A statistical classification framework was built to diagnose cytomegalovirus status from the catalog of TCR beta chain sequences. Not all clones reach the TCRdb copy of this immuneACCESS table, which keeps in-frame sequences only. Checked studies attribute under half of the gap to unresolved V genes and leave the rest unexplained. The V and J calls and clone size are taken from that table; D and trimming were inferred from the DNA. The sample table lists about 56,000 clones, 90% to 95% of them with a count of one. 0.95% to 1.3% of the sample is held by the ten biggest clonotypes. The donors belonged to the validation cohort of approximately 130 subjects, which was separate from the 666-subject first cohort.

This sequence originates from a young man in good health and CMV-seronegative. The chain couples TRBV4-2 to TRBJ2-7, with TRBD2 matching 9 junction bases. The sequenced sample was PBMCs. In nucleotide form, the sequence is TGTGCCAGCAGTTCCGGGACTAGCCTCTACGAGCAGTACTTC. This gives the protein CASSSGTSLYEQYF.